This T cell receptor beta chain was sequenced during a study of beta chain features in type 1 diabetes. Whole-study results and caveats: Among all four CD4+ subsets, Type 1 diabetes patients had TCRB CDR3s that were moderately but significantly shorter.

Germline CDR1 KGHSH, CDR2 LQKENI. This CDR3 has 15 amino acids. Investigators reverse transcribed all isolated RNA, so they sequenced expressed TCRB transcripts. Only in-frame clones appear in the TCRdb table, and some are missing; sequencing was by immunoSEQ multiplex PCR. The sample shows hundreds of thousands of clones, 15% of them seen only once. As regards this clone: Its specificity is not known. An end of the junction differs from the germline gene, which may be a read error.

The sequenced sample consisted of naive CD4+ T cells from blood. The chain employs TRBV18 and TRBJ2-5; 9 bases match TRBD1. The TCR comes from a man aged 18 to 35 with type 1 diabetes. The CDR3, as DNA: TGTGCCAGCTCTCCACCCGGGACAGGGATAGAGACCCAGTACTTC. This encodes CASSPPGTGIETQYF.